This TCR beta chain was identified in a study of T cells in Graves' hyperthyroidism and ophthalmopathy. Study-level background: Initial diagnosis, before any treatment, was when peripheral blood was collected.

The source material, RNA transcripts, was used to amplify TCR beta CDR3 regions. A first-round RT-PCR of the TCR CDR3 used the HTBI primer set. TCRdb called the multiplex PCR reads again in MiXCR, with one record for every CDR3 protein. The sample has about 270,000 distinct CDR3 sequences; roughly 15% are singletons. The CDR3 loop spans 12 amino acids. V gave up 9 bases and J gave up 6 bases, with 12 bases separating them. Germline CDR1 is KGHDR and CDR2 is SFDVKD. This clonotype showed up many times. Sequencing was carried out using blood. The chain links TRBV24-1 to TRBJ2-3; the D gene is possibly TRBD1 (6 bases). The source is a woman in her fifties or sixties with Graves' hyperthyroidism that later progressed to Graves' ophthalmopathy. The CDR3 loop reads CATSAGDDTQYF. Here the CDR3 DNA reads TGTGCCACCTCGGCAGGGGACGATACGCAGTATTTT.